Following are 17 T cell receptor beta chains from one sample sequenced in a study of cytomegalovirus exposure and HLA in healthy donors. The PCR used 60 Vbeta and 13 Jbeta primers. Produced via immunoSEQ multiplex PCR; TCRdb's table is partial and in-frame only. The sample consists of 130,000 to 150,000 clones, roughly 80% of them appearing once. Sample: PBMCs. The source is a man aged 18 to 30 in good health and CMV-seronegative.

The chain joins TRBV4-2 to TRBJ1-2; TRBD1 might be the D (5 bases). V shed 5 bases and J shed 8 bases, with 12 bases lying between them. The CDR3 has 12 residues. Germline assignment: CDR1 LGHNA and CDR2 YNFKEQ. The CDR3 spells CASSSGTRGYTF. The DNA of the CDR3 is TGTGCCAGCAGCTCCGGGACTCGAGGCTACACCTTC.

The rearrangement joins TRBV19 to TRBJ2-1; TRBD1 matches 8 bases. With 5 bases clipped from V and 4 bases from J, the junction kept 1 base outside the gene matches. There are 13 residues in the CDR3. Germline V CDR1 and CDR2: LNHDA, SQIVND (reference sequence). CDR3 region: CASSRQGYNEQFF. As DNA, the CDR3 is TGTGCCAGTAGTCGACAGGGGTACAATGAGCAGTTCTTC. The full variable domain, with the rest looked up from reference TRBV19 and TRBJ2-1, is DGGITQSPKYLFRKEGQNVTLSCEQNLNHDAMYWYRQDPGQGLRLIYYSQIVNDFQKGDIAEGYSVSREKKESFPLTVTSAQKNPTAFYLCASSRQGYNEQFFGPGTRLTVL.

The J gene is TRBJ1-2, the V gene TRBV27, with 7 positions matching TRBD1. Germline V gives CDR1 MNHEY, CDR2 SMNVEV (reference sequence). There are 15 residues in the CDR3. The V segment lost 4 bases and the J segment 5 bases; nucleotides outside the gene matches: 10. This CDR3 reads CASSSDRVGSYGYTF. The CDR3 coding sequence is TGTGCCAGCAGTTCAGACAGGGTAGGGTCGTATGGCTACACCTTC.

The chain recombines TRBV23-1 with TRBJ2-7; the match to TRBD1 covers 10 bases. TRBV23-1 is an ORF, with its function uncertain. V shed 5 bases and J 6 bases; nucleotides not matched to a gene: 19. CDR3 length equals 18 residues. Here the CDR3 DNA reads TGCGCCAGCAGTTCCTGCCCCAGGGTCGGGGACAGGGGCCTCGAGCAGTACTTC. Translation: CASSSCPRVGDRGLEQYF.

The V and J genes are TRBV5-1 and TRBJ1-6, with D hard to call. Per germline, CDR1 SGHRS and CDR2 YFSETQ. The CDR3 covers 13 residues. V was shortened by 4 bases and J by 10 bases, with 12 bases between the two germline ends. The CDR3 DNA reads as TGCGCCAGCAGCACGGACGGGGAATCACCCCTCCACTTT. It codes for CASSTDGESPLHF.

Here the CDR3 reads CASSGDRGTEAFF. CDR3 coding DNA: TGTGCCAGTAGTGGGGACAGGGGGACTGAAGCTTTCTTT. The V gene is TRBV19, the J gene TRBJ1-1, with TRBD1 matching over 11 bases. Germline V gene sequence: CDR1 LNHDA, CDR2 SQIVND (reference sequence). CDR3 size: 13 residues. With 5 bases clipped from V and 5 bases from J, the junction kept 1 base outside the gene matches.

This chain joins TRBV4-2 and TRBJ1-2; D is unclear. V was shortened by 4 bases and J by 0 bases, with 6 bases between the two germline ends. CDR1 and CDR2 (germline): LGHNA, YNFKEQ. This CDR3 has 13 amino acids. The CDR3 spells CASSPRSNYGYTF. DNA for the CDR3: TGTGCCAGCAGCCCCAGGTCTAACTATGGCTACACCTTC.

The chain recombines TRBV30 with TRBJ1-4; weak D call: TRBD1 (5 bases). Germline CDR1 reads GTSNPN; CDR2 reads SVGIG (reference sequence). Trimming cost V 3 bases and J 8 bases, with 16 bases left between them. This CDR3 is 14 amino acids long. The CDR3 spells CAWSSGGTREKLFF. The CDR3 DNA reads TGTGCCTGGAGCAGTGGAGGGACGAGAGAAAAACTGTTTTTT. The whole variable domain, filled in from reference TRBV30 and TRBJ1-4, reads SQTIHQWPATLVQPVGSPLSLECTVEGTSNPNLYWYRQAAGRGLQLLFYSVGIGQISSEVPQNLSASRPQDRQFILSSKKLLLSDSGFYLCAWSSGGTREKLFFGSGTQLSVL.

This chain joins TRBV18 and TRBJ1-4; 9 nucleotides agree with TRBD1. Looked up from germline, CDR1 is KGHSH and CDR2 is LQKENI. Trimming cost V 5 bases and J 8 bases; bases outside gene matches: 6. The CDR3 extends over 14 amino acids. Written as DNA, the CDR3 is TGTGCCAGCTCAGTGACAGGGGGTGACGAAAAACTGTTTTTT. It yields the protein CASSVTGGDEKLFF.

This clone has only a few counts. This sequence joins TRBV4-3 and TRBJ1-6, with D unclear. Trimming pared 0 bases from V and 7 bases from J, leaving 7 bases between. The CDR3 contains 14 residues. Germline CDR1 is LGHNA and CDR2 is YSLEER. DNA of the CDR3: TGCGCCAGCAGCCAAGACAGCGGGAATTCACCCCTCCACTTT. It specifies CASSQDSGNSPLHF.

The chain joins TRBV5-1 to TRBJ2-3, with 10 bases that match TRBD2. This CDR3 contains 18 residues. With V trimmed by 5 bases and J by 6 bases, 18 bases remained unmatched. CDR1 is SGHRS, CDR2 YFSETQ, per germline. The CDR3: CASRASGGGGSRSDTQYF. In DNA, the CDR3 is TGCGCCAGCAGGGCTAGCGGGGGCGGGGGTTCAAGATCCGATACGCAGTATTTT.

The chain uses TRBV7-2 and TRBJ2-5, with D unresolved. CDR1 SGHTA and CDR2 FQGNSA come from the germline V gene. V gave up 1 base and J gave up 5 bases, with 14 bases separating them. The CDR3 totals 15 residues. CDR3 nucleotide sequence: TGTGCCAGCAGCTTAGGACTTAGAGGTTTCGAGACCCAGTACTTC. It codes for CASSLGLRGFETQYF.

V and J are TRBV29-1 and TRBJ2-2; D possibly corresponds to TRBD1 (5 bases). V lost 7 bases and J 6 bases, leaving 9 bases between the germline ends. Germline CDR1 is SQVTM and CDR2 is ANQGSEA. The CDR3 sequence is 11 residues long. Written as DNA, the CDR3 is TGCAGCGCCAGGGTGGCCGGGGAGCTGTTTTTT. Residues: CSARVAGELFF.

The chain carries TRBV4-1 and TRBJ2-3; 11 bases agree with TRBD2. The V gene's germline CDR1 is MGHRA and CDR2 YSYEKL. The junction had 8 bases not matched to a gene; V was cut back by 0 bases and J by 6 bases. The CDR3 has 17 amino acids. This CDR3 is CASSQDPSGGSLDTQYF. The CDR3 nucleotides read TGCGCCAGCAGCCAAGACCCTAGCGGGGGGTCCTTGGATACGCAGTATTTT.

The chain joins TRBV19 to TRBJ2-7; 9 nucleotides line up with TRBD1. V trimming: 4 bases; J trimming: 2 bases; junction bases outside the gene matches: 6. CDR3 length equals 15 residues. The germline CDR1 and CDR2 sequences are LNHDA and SQIVND (reference sequence). The CDR3 here is CASSTSTGGTYEQYF. CDR3 in DNA: TGTGCCAGTAGTACCTCGACAGGGGGTACCTACGAGCAGTACTTC.

This rearrangement joins TRBV9 to TRBJ2-2; TRBD2 might be the D (5 bases). CDR1 is SGDLS and CDR2 is YYNGEE in the germline V gene. The V and J ends lost 0 bases and 4 bases respectively, with 13 bases between them. The CDR3 covers 16 residues. This CDR3 is CASSVDGVVSTGELFF. CDR3 nucleotides: TGTGCCAGCAGCGTAGACGGGGTGGTATCCACCGGGGAGCTGTTTTTT.

This clone was counted a few times. V is TRBV7-9 and J is TRBJ2-3; no definite D call. The CDR3 runs to 11 residues. V gave up 5 bases and J gave up 2 bases, with 2 bases separating them. The germline gives CDR1 SEHNR, CDR2 FQNEAQ (reference sequence). CDR3 sequence (DNA): TGTGCCAGCAGCCACACAGATACGCAGTATTTT. Protein: CASSHTDTQYF.